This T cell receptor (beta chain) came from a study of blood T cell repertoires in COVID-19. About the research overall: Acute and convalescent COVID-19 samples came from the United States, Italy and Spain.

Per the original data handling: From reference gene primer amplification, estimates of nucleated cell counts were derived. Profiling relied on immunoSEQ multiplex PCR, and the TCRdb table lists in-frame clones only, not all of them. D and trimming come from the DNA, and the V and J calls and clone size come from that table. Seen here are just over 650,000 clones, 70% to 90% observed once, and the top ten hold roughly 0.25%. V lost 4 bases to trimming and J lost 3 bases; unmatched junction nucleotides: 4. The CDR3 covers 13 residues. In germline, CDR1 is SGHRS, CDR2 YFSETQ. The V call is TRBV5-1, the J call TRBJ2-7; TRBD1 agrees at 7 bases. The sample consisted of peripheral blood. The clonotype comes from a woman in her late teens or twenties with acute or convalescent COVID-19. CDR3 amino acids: CASSTGTDYEQYF. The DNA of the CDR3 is TGCGCCAGCAGCACCGGGACAGACTACGAGCAGTACTTC.